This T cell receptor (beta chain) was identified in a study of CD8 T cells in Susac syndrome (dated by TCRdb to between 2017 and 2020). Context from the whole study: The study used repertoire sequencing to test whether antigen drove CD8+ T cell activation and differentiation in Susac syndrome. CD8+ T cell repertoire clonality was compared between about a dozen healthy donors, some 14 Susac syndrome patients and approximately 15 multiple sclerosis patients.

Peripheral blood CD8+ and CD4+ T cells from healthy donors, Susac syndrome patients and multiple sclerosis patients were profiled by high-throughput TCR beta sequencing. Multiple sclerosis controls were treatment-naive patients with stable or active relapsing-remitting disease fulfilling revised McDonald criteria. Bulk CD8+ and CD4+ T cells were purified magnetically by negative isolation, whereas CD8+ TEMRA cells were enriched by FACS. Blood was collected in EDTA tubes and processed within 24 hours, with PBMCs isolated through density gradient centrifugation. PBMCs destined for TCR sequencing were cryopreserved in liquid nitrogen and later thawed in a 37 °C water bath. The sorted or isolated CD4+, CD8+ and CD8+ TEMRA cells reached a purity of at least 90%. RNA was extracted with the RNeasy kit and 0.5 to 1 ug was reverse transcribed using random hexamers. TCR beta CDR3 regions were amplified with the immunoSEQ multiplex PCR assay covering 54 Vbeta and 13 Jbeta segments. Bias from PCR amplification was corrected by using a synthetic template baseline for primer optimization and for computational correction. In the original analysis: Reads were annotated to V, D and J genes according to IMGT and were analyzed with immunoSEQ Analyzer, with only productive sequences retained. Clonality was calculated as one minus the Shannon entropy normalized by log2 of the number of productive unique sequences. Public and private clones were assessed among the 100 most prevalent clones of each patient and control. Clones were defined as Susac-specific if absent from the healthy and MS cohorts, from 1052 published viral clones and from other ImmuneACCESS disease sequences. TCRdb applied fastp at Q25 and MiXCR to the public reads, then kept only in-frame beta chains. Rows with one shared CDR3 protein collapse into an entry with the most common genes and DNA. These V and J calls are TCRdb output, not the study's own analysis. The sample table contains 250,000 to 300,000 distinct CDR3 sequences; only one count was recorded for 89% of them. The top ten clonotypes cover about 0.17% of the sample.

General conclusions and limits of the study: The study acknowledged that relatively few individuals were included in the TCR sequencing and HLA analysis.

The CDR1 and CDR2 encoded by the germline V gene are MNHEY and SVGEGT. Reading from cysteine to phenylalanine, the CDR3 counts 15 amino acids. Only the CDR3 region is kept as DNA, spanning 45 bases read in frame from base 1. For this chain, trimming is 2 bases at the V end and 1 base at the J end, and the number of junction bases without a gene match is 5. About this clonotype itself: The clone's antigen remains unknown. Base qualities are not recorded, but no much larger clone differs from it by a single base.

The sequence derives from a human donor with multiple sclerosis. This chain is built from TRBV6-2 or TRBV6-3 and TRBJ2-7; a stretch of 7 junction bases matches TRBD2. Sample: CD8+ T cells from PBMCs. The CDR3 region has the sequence CASSYPLALSYEQYF. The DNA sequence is TGTGCCAGCAGTTACCCACTAGCGTTATCCTACGAGCAGTACTTC.